Presented here are 2 T cell receptor beta chains from one specimen sequenced in a study of cytomegalovirus exposure and HLA in healthy donors. The PCR had 60 Vbeta and 13 Jbeta primers. The protocol was immunoSEQ multiplex PCR, while the TCRdb copy is restricted to in-frame clones and leaves out a portion. The data contain some 150,000 clones, around 80% of them singletons. The sample consisted of PBMCs. The receptors here all came from a female donor in good health and CMV-seronegative.

This clone was recorded once. The chain combines TRBV7-9 with TRBJ1-5, with TRBD1 as a possible D gene (6 bases). Trimming took off 3 bases at V and 5 bases at J, with 14 bases between the two ends. This CDR3 is built from 15 residues. Germline assignment: CDR1 SEHNR and CDR2 FQNEAQ (reference sequence). The CDR3 spells CASSFSSQGYQPQHF. The CDR3 region has the DNA TGTGCCAGCAGCTTTTCGTCTCAGGGGTATCAGCCCCAGCATTTT.

This chain uses TRBV7-8 with TRBJ1-1, with 9 bases lining up with TRBD1. Germline trimming cut 1 base from V and 6 bases from J; bases unmatched to any gene: 6. CDR1 SGHVS and CDR2 FQNEAQ come from the germline V gene. The CDR3 covers 15 residues. The CDR3 loop reads CASSLGDRVSPEAFF. CDR3 in DNA: TGTGCCAGCAGCTTAGGGGACAGGGTATCTCCTGAAGCTTTCTTT.